This TCR beta chain emerged from a study of blood T cell repertoires in COVID-19. In the authors' workflow: How many nucleated cells were present was estimated from reference gene primer amplification. Profiled with immunoSEQ multiplex PCR; TCRdb holds only in-frame clones, not every one. V and J calls and clone size come straight from that table; D and trimming were deduced from the DNA. The repertoire holds under 300,000 clones, with 85% to 90% as singletons. The CDR3 consists of 18 residues. After removal of 8 bases from V and 0 bases from J, the junction contained 9 bases not matched to a gene. Germline lookup yields CDR1 SEHNR and CDR2 FQNEAQ (reference sequence).

This clonotype originated in a man aged 18 to 29 who had recovered from COVID-19. Material for sequencing was PBMCs or T cells enriched from blood (not recorded which). J is TRBJ2-1 and V is TRBV7-9; TRBD2 aligns across 14 bases. The CDR3 DNA reads TGTGCCAGCCTCCGGACTAGCGGGAGGAATTACTCCTACAATGAGCAGTTCTTC. This encodes CASLRTSGRNYSYNEQFF.